Each of the 30 T cell receptor beta chains below was sequenced from the same sample in a study of T cell responses to AZD1222 COVID-19 vaccine. TCRdb's table, derived via immunoSEQ multiplex PCR, lists solely in-frame clones and lacks some. Counted here are fewer than 200,000 clones, approximately 92% occurring once; the ten biggest clones make up 1.6%. The sequencing here drew on peripheral blood, taken on day 0 of AZD1222 vaccination. These receptors all come from an adult in good health.

The chain couples TRBV6-5 to TRBJ1-2; no firm D call. Germline V gene data show CDR1 as MNHEY and CDR2 as SVGAGI. V was pared by 0 bases and J by 8 bases, with 16 bases between. The CDR3 loop spans 15 amino acids. CDR3: CASSYSGRLPVGYTF. As DNA, the CDR3 is TGTGCCAGCAGTTACTCAGGCAGGCTGCCGGTGGGCTACACCTTC.

The gene calls are TRBV12-3 or TRBV12-4 and TRBJ1-2; TRBD1 matches at 7 bases. The CDR3 loop spans 12 amino acids. The V and J ends lost 3 bases and 6 bases, in that order; junction bases with no gene match: 1. Written as DNA, the CDR3 is TGTGCCAGCAGTTTCGGGACAGATGGCTACACCTTC. This encodes CASSFGTDGYTF.

V gene TRBV5-8 combines with J gene TRBJ2-3, with D maybe TRBD1 (7 bases). There are 15 residues in the CDR3. V shed 3 bases and J shed 2 bases, with 13 bases lying between them. Germline assignment: CDR1 SGHTS and CDR2 YDEGEE. The CDR3 DNA follows: TGTGCCAGCAGCTCCAGGGGGGCGAACACAGATACGCAGTATTTT. It yields the protein CASSSRGANTDTQYF.

This clone was seen only a few times. The chain joins TRBV14 to TRBJ1-2; D unresolved. The germline V gene has CDR1 SGHDN and CDR2 FVKESK. V gave up 0 bases and J gave up 4 bases, with 15 bases separating them. The CDR3 covers 16 residues. The CDR3 is CASSQEVIAAVYGYTF. The CDR3 region has the DNA TGTGCCAGCAGCCAAGAGGTGATTGCGGCAGTCTATGGCTACACCTTC.

The chain employs TRBV6-5 and TRBJ1-2; a weak D match, TRBD1 (5 bases). CDR1 is MNHEY and CDR2 is SVGAGI in the germline V gene. Trimming shortened V by 8 bases and J by 2 bases, and 15 bases separated the two germline ends. The CDR3 is made up of 14 amino acids. Here the CDR3 DNA reads TGTGCCAGCCGATCCGGGACTAACAACTATGGCTACACCTTC. Residues: CASRSGTNNYGYTF.

This chain uses TRBV19 with TRBJ1-5; D gene uncertain. With 3 bases removed from V and 0 bases from J, the gap between germline ends came to 9 bases. The CDR3 has 15 residues. CDR1 is LNHDA, CDR2 SQIVND, per germline (reference sequence). This CDR3 is CASSIQVFSNQPQHF. Written as DNA, the CDR3 is TGTGCCAGTAGTATCCAGGTCTTTAGCAATCAGCCCCAGCATTTT.

The table lists this clone with a count of one. This rearrangement joins TRBV19 to TRBJ2-3; D is possibly TRBD1 (6 bases). The germline V and J ends were trimmed by 5 bases and 3 bases, with 24 bases remaining between them. The V gene's germline CDR1 is LNHDA and CDR2 SQIVND (reference sequence). The CDR3 length is 18 residues. This chain's CDR3 is CASSGWVRGGLRTDTQYF. Here the CDR3 DNA reads TGTGCCAGTAGTGGTTGGGTCAGGGGCGGATTAAGGACAGATACGCAGTATTTT.

The chain has TRBV2 and TRBJ1-6; 9 bases are shared with TRBD1. Germline V gives CDR1 SNHLY, CDR2 FYNNEI. The V and J ends lost 7 bases and 6 bases, in that order; junction bases with no gene match: 7. CDR3 length: 15 amino acids. The CDR3 reads CASKPGTGTNSPLHF. The CDR3, as DNA: TGTGCCAGCAAGCCAGGGACAGGGACTAATTCACCCCTCCACTTT. The whole variable domain, remainder taken from reference TRBV2 and TRBJ1-6, is EPEVTQTPSHQVTQMGQEVILRCVPISNHLYFYWYRQILGQKVEFLVSFYNNEISEKSEIFDDQFSVERPDGSNFTLKIRSTKLEDSAMYFCASKPGTGTNSPLHFGNGTRLTVT.

CDR3 amino acids: CASSYATGKTEAFF. DNA of the CDR3: TGTGCCAGCAGTTACGCCACAGGGAAAACTGAAGCTTTCTTT. This chain connects TRBV6-5 to TRBJ1-1, with D tentatively TRBD1 (6 bases). The V end was cut by 2 bases, the J end by 5 bases, with 12 bases between. Germline assignment: CDR1 MNHEY and CDR2 SVGAGI. The CDR3 covers 14 residues.

The chain joins TRBV19 to TRBJ1-5; maybe TRBD1 (6 bases). Germline CDR1 LNHDA, CDR2 SQIVND (reference sequence). The CDR3 length is 16 residues. With 5 bases removed from V and 3 bases from J, the gap between germline ends came to 17 bases. CDR3 amino acids: CASSPQGRLLNQPQHF. The CDR3 DNA sequence: TGTGCCAGTAGTCCCCAGGGGAGGCTACTCAATCAGCCCCAGCATTTT.

This rearrangement joins TRBV15 to TRBJ1-5; D is perhaps TRBD1 (6 bases). The CDR3 sequence is 16 residues long. CDR1 is LNHNV and CDR2 is YYDKDF in the germline V gene (reference sequence). V was pared by 0 bases and J by 0 bases, with 9 bases between. CDR3 DNA: TGTGCCACCAGCAGAGATGGGGGCCTTAGCAATCAGCCCCAGCATTTT. This sequence encodes CATSRDGGLSNQPQHF. The full variable domain, rest sourced from reference TRBV15 and TRBJ1-5, is DAMVIQNPRYQVTQFGKPVTLSCSQTLNHNVMYWYQQKSSQAPKLLFHYYDKDFNNEADTPDNFQSRRPNTSFCFLDIRSPGLGDTAMYLCATSRDGGLSNQPQHFGDGTRLSIL.

The chain joins TRBV20-1 to TRBJ1-6, with 8 bases identical to TRBD1. V lost 3 bases to trimming and J lost 7 bases; unmatched junction nucleotides: 17. There are 18 residues in the CDR3. The germline V gene encodes CDR1 DFQATT and CDR2 SNEGSKA (reference sequence). The CDR3 DNA sequence: TGCAGTGCTAGTAGTCGACAGGGGCTCCCTCGGTCCAATTCACCCCTCCACTTT. Translated, it gives CSASSRQGLPRSNSPLHF.

CDR3 DNA sequence: TGTGCCAGCAGCCCCGCGGAGCGGGGCACCGGGGAGCTGTTTTTT. Translated, it gives CASSPAERGTGELFF. This chain joins TRBV7-3 and TRBJ2-2, with 7 bases aligning to TRBD2. The V gene end was trimmed by 5 bases and the J gene end by 4 bases; junction bases not matched to a gene: 7. The CDR3 is 15 amino acids. The germline V gene encodes CDR1 SGHTA and CDR2 FQGTGA.

The chain joins TRBV6-2 or TRBV6-3 to TRBJ1-1; D is uncertain. This CDR3 has 13 amino acids. Trimming cost V 2 bases and J 3 bases, with 7 bases left between them. CDR1 is MNHEY and CDR2 is SVGEGT in the germline V gene. The DNA for the CDR3 is TGTGCCAGCAGTTACAAAGGGTACACTGAAGCTTTCTTT. Translated: CASSYKGYTEAFF.

The rearrangement links TRBV10-1 to TRBJ2-3, with 7 bases aligning to TRBD2. V was pared by 8 bases and J by 1 base, with 9 bases of the junction left unmatched. In germline, CDR1 is WNHNN, CDR2 SYGVQD (reference sequence). This CDR3 region has 15 residues. CDR3 in amino acids: CASPSPAGGTDTQYF. The CDR3 bases are TGCGCCAGCCCCTCCCCTGCGGGGGGCACAGATACGCAGTATTTT.

This clone was detected once. The chain uses TRBV7-9 and TRBJ2-3, with 12 bases aligning to TRBD2. CDR1 and CDR2 (germline): SEHNR, FQNEAQ (reference sequence). The CDR3 contains 16 residues. The junction had 2 bases not matched to a gene; V was cut back by 0 bases and J by 4 bases. CDR3 residues: CASSLAPSGGADTQYF. CDR3 nucleotide sequence: TGTGCCAGCAGCTTAGCGCCTAGCGGGGGGGCAGATACGCAGTATTTT.

This clone was seen a handful of times. The V call is TRBV2, the J call TRBJ2-2, with D possibly matching TRBD2 (6 bases). V was clipped by 2 bases and J by 5 bases, with 9 bases between them. The CDR3 length is 14 residues. The germline gives CDR1 SNHLY, CDR2 FYNNEI. The CDR3 DNA is TGTGCCAGCAGTGAAATGGGGAGGACCGGGGAGCTGTTTTTT. Protein product: CASSEMGRTGELFF.

The chain links TRBV3-1 (or the pseudogene TRBV3-2) to TRBJ2-1; 11 nucleotides agree with TRBD2. J lost 3 bases, V lost 4 bases, and 8 bases had no gene match. The CDR3 totals 17 residues. Germline CDR1 reads LGHDT; CDR2 reads YNNKEL (reference sequence). CDR3 nucleotide sequence: TGTGCCAGCAGCCTTATGACTAGCGGGGCCATCTACAATGAGCAGTTCTTC. Its translation is CASSLMTSGAIYNEQFF.

V usage is TRBV27 and J usage is TRBJ1-6, with unresolved D. Trimming left V 2 bases short and J 0 bases short, with 8 bases between. The CDR3 has 16 amino acids. Germline CDR1 reads MNHEY; CDR2 reads SMNVEV (reference sequence). As DNA, the CDR3 is TGTGCCAGCAGTTTAGTGGCCAACTCCTATAATTCACCCCTCCACTTT. Translation: CASSLVANSYNSPLHF.

The rearrangement links TRBV12-5 to TRBJ2-5; 11 bases align to TRBD2. Germline V gives CDR1 LGHNT, CDR2 FRNRAP. V lost 7 bases, J lost 5 bases, and 3 bases stayed unmatched. The CDR3 runs to 13 residues. CDR3 nucleotide sequence: TGTGCTAGTGCCCTAGCGGGAGGTGAGACCCAGTACTTC. It encodes CASALAGGETQYF. The full variable domain, rest sourced from reference TRBV12-5 and TRBJ2-5, is DARVTQTPRHKVTEMGQEVTMRCQPILGHNTVFWYRQTMMQGLELLAYFRNRAPLDDSGMPKDRFSAEMPDATLATLKIQPSEPRDSAVYFCASALAGGETQYFGPGTRLLVL.

The chain combines TRBV7-9 with TRBJ2-1, with no clear D. Germline V gene sequence: CDR1 SEHNR, CDR2 FQNEAQ (reference sequence). This CDR3 contains 15 residues. Trimming left V 4 bases short and J 7 bases short, with 17 bases between. CDR3 in DNA: TGTGCCAGCAGCTCGTACTACGGCCCGGAGAATGAGCAGTTCTTC. Protein sequence: CASSSYYGPENEQFF.

This chain connects TRBV2 to TRBJ1-1; 7 positions agree with TRBD1. In germline, CDR1 is SNHLY, CDR2 FYNNEI. The CDR3 has 15 amino acids. The J segment lost 4 bases and the V segment lost 6 bases, leaving 11 bases of the junction unmatched. CDR3 amino acids: CASRRQGSPGTEAFF. In DNA form, the CDR3 reads TGTGCCAGCAGGAGACAGGGAAGCCCTGGCACTGAAGCTTTCTTT.

This chain joins TRBV29-1 and TRBJ1-1, with a tentative D call TRBD1 (5 bases). Trimming stripped 4 bases from V and 1 base from J, with 13 bases between. Germline V gene lookup returns CDR1 SQVTM and CDR2 ANQGSEA. The CDR3 is made up of 14 amino acids. The CDR3 DNA follows: TGCAGCGTTGTTAGAAGGGGAGGGAACACTGAAGCTTTCTTT. Encoded protein: CSVVRRGGNTEAFF. Using reference TRBV29-1 and TRBJ1-1 for the parts outside the CDR3, the full variable domain is SAVISQKPSRDICQRGTSLTIQCQVDSQVTMMFWYRQQPGQSLTLIATANQGSEATYESGFVIDKFPISRPNLTFSTLTVSNMSPEDSSIYLCSVVRRGGNTEAFFGQGTRLTVV.

The chain links TRBV9 to TRBJ1-2; D remains unclear. The CDR3 sequence is 12 residues long. Trimming stripped 0 bases from V and 13 bases from J, with 13 bases between. Germline V lookup: CDR1 SGDLS, CDR2 YYNGEE. CDR3 nucleotides: TGTGCCAGCAGCGTAGGCAGAGCTACCCCCACCTTC. It translates to CASSVGRATPTF.

This chain links TRBV7-9 with TRBJ2-1; 10 bases fit TRBD2. V trimming: 5 bases; J trimming: 0 bases; junction bases outside the gene matches: 4. Germline CDR1 is SEHNR and CDR2 is FQNEAQ (reference sequence). The CDR3 is 16 amino acids. The CDR3 bases are TGTGCCAGCAGCGCACGGACTAGCGGCTCCTACAATGAGCAGTTCTTC. Its protein is CASSARTSGSYNEQFF. Full variable domain (remainder filled in from reference TRBV7-9 and TRBJ2-1): DTGVSQNPRHKITKRGQNVTFRCDPISEHNRLYWYRQTLGQGPEFLTYFQNEAQLEKSRLLSDRFSAERPKGSFSTLEIQRTEQGDSAMYLCASSARTSGSYNEQFFGPGTRLTVL.

V usage is TRBV12-3 or TRBV12-4 and J usage is TRBJ1-6; D is undetermined. Trimming took 3 bases from V and 9 from J, leaving 9 bases between them. This CDR3 comprises 13 residues. DNA of the CDR3: TGTGCCAGCAGTTTTAGGACGGGTTCACCCCTCCACTTT. Protein product: CASSFRTGSPLHF.

This chain joins TRBV9 and TRBJ2-1; 7 positions agree with TRBD2. The CDR3 contains 15 residues. V shed 4 bases, J shed 0 bases, and the junction held 4 bases outside the gene matches. The V gene's germline CDR1 is SGDLS and CDR2 YYNGEE. CDR3 DNA sequence: TGTGCCAGCAGCCCGCGGGGGACCTCCTACAATGAGCAGTTCTTC. Residues: CASSPRGTSYNEQFF.

The chain joins TRBV5-5 to TRBJ2-5; a possible D gene is TRBD2 (6 bases). Germline V lookup: CDR1 SGHKS, CDR2 YYEKEE (reference sequence). The CDR3 sequence is 14 residues long. The germline V and J ends were trimmed by 4 bases and 7 bases, with 17 bases remaining between them. CDR3 DNA: TGTGCCAGCAGCACGGTGCCGGGAGTAGTGACCCAGTACTTC. Translation gives CASSTVPGVVTQYF. Full variable domain (missing parts from reference TRBV5-5 and TRBJ2-5): DAGVTQSPTHLIKTRGQQVTLRCSPISGHKSVSWYQQVLGQGPQFIFQYYEKEERGRGNFPDRFSARQFPNYSSELNVNALLLGDSALYLCASSTVPGVVTQYFGPGTRLLVL.

The chain couples TRBV5-1 to TRBJ1-3; a possible D gene is TRBD1 (5 bases). The CDR3 runs to 18 residues. The germline gives CDR1 SGHRS, CDR2 YFSETQ. V lost 5 bases and J lost 0, with 21 bases in between. CDR3 nucleotide sequence: TGCGCCAGCAGTCGGACCTTCGGGGGTGGGGACTCTGGAAACACCATATATTTT. Translated, it gives CASSRTFGGGDSGNTIYF.

V gene TRBV4-3 combines with J gene TRBJ1-5; no clear D gene. V lost 3 bases and J 10 bases, leaving 13 bases between the germline ends. In germline, CDR1 is LGHNA, CDR2 YSLEER. CDR3 length: 13 residues. CDR3 in DNA: TGCGCCAGCAGCCAGGAATCAGGAGGACCCCAGCATTTT. Translating it yields CASSQESGGPQHF.